The 20 T cell receptor beta chains given below trace back to one sample, sequenced in a study of T cell repertoires in cytomegalovirus infection. TCRdb ran MiXCR on the reads and lists one entry per CDR3 protein. Found here are 310,000 or so distinct CDR3 sequences, about a tenth of them singletons; the top ten hold around 2.6%. The source material was PBMCs. The receptor set was obtained from a human donor in good health (CMV status not recorded). Some clones in this sample may be carry-over from other donors' samples.

This clonotype was detected ten times or more. The chain couples TRBV6-2 or TRBV6-3 to TRBJ1-2, with D possibly being TRBD1 (5 bases). Germline V gives CDR1 MNHEY, CDR2 SVGEGT. V shed 2 bases and J shed 4 bases, with 8 bases lying between them. This CDR3 is 13 amino acids long. The chain's CDR3 is CASSYGGAYGYTF. CDR3 DNA: TGTGCCAGCAGTTACGGGGGAGCCTATGGCTACACCTTC.

This clonotype was seen at least ten times. V is TRBV18 and J is TRBJ2-7; no reliable D call. Germline values: CDR1 KGHSH, CDR2 LQKENI. There are 14 residues in the CDR3. V lost 3 bases and J lost 5, with 14 bases in between. The CDR3 is CASSPAGNWDEQYV. For the CDR3, the DNA is TGTGCCAGCTCACCGGCAGGAAATTGGGACGAGCAGTACGTC.

In this sample, this clonotype turned up many times. The genes are TRBV7-2 and TRBJ1-4; 10 bases agree with TRBD1. The junction had 10 bases not matched to a gene; V was cut back by 1 base and J by 8 bases. This CDR3 has 17 residues. Germline CDR1 and CDR2: SGHTA and FQGNSA. The CDR3 protein is CASSLEGATGGWEKLFF. The CDR3 DNA is TGTGCCAGCAGCTTAGAAGGGGCGACAGGGGGCTGGGAAAAACTGTTTTTT.

There are many counts of this clonotype. The CDR3 nucleotides are TGTGCCAGCAGCTTGCGCGGGGGGACCTACAATGAGCAGTTCTTC. It translates to CASSLRGGTYNEQFF. The chain carries TRBV7-9 and TRBJ2-1, with 8 bases matching TRBD2. Germline CDR1 is SEHNR and CDR2 is FQNEAQ (reference sequence). V was clipped by 3 bases and J by 2 bases; unmatched bases: 3. The CDR3 contains 15 residues. The full variable domain, with the rest looked up from reference TRBV7-9 and TRBJ2-1, is DTGVSQNPRHKITKRGQNVTFRCDPISEHNRLYWYRQTLGQGPEFLTYFQNEAQLEKSRLLSDRFSAERPKGSFSTLEIQRTEQGDSAMYLCASSLRGGTYNEQFFGPGTRLTVL.

The table lists this clonotype with many counts. The genes are TRBV6-2 or TRBV6-3 and TRBJ1-5, with D perhaps TRBD1 (6 bases). Germline loops: CDR1 MNHEY, CDR2 SVGEGT. V lost 2 bases and J 3 bases, leaving 11 bases between the germline ends. The CDR3 contains 15 residues. In DNA, the CDR3 is TGTGCCAGCAGTTACGAACGGACAGACAATCAGCCCCAGCATTTT. Translating gives CASSYERTDNQPQHF.

This clonotype has a count of ten or more. The rearrangement uses TRBV7-2 and TRBJ2-6, with D hard to call. The CDR3 is 15 amino acids. Germline-derived CDR1 and CDR2 are SGHTA and FQGNSA. V dropped 5 bases and J dropped 1 base, with 9 bases sitting between them. DNA for the CDR3: TGTGCCAGCAGCCCCGGGCATTCTGGGGCCAACGTCCTGACTTTC. Protein: CASSPGHSGANVLTF.

The sample holds many counts of this clonotype. The chain links TRBV6-6 to TRBJ2-6; tentatively, D is TRBD2 (6 bases). V was shortened by 2 bases and J by 2 bases, with 7 bases between the two germline ends. The CDR3 sequence is 15 residues long. CDR1 and CDR2 from the germline V gene are MNHNY and SVGAGI (reference sequence). CDR3 bases: TGTGCCAGCAGTTACGGAGGGGCTGGGGCCAACGTCCTGACTTTC. Residues: CASSYGGAGANVLTF.

The chain uses TRBV28 and TRBJ1-2; 8 nucleotides line up with TRBD1. The CDR3 runs to 13 residues. Germline V gives CDR1 MDHEN, CDR2 SYDVKM. Trimming cost V 6 bases and J 5 bases; bases outside gene matches: 5. The CDR3 coding sequence is TGTGCCAGCAGGCCGGGACAGGAGTATGGCTACACCTTC. Translating it yields CASRPGQEYGYTF.

This clonotype was counted ten times or more. The rearrangement uses TRBV18 and TRBJ2-7; D perhaps matches TRBD2 (5 bases). V was cut by 3 bases and J by 1 base, with 7 bases left in between. Germline V gives CDR1 KGHSH, CDR2 LQKENI. CDR3 length equals 13 residues. The DNA for the CDR3 is TGTGCCAGCTCACCGTCGGGGTCCTACGAGCAGTACGTC. Its translation: CASSPSGSYEQYV.

This clonotype was seen ten or more times. The chain links TRBV14 to TRBJ2-2; 11 bases match TRBD1. The length of the CDR3 is 17 residues. Per the germline V gene, CDR1 is SGHDN and CDR2 is FVKESK. Trimming at V came to 2 bases and at J to 5 bases, leaving 7 bases not matched to a gene. The CDR3 DNA reads TGTGCCAGCAGCCAAATATCCGGGACAGGGGGAACCGGGGAGCTGTTTTTT. Translated: CASSQISGTGGTGELFF. The full variable domain, completed using reference TRBV14 and TRBJ2-2, is EAGVTQFPSHSVIEKGQTVTLRCDPISGHDNLYWYRRVMGKEIKFLLHFVKESKQDESGMPNNRFLAERTGGTYSTLKVQPAELEDSGVYFCASSQISGTGGTGELFFGEGSRLTVL.

This clonotype was observed many times. The J gene is TRBJ2-5, the V gene TRBV6-5; D is uncertain. Trimming pared 0 bases from V and 2 bases from J, leaving 7 bases between. Looked up from germline, CDR1 is MNHEY and CDR2 is SVGAGI. The CDR3 sequence is 14 residues long. The CDR3 here is CASSYSLRQETQYF. The CDR3, as DNA: TGTGCCAGCAGTTACTCGCTTAGGCAAGAGACCCAGTACTTC.

This clonotype was seen at least ten times. The gene calls are TRBV19 and TRBJ2-1; D is undetermined. Trimming took off 3 bases at V and 8 bases at J, with 14 bases between the two ends. The CDR3 contains 14 residues. Germline CDR1 reads LNHDA; CDR2 reads SQIVND (reference sequence). In nucleotides, the CDR3 is TGTGCCAGTAGTATGCTGGGGAATTTGGATGAGCAGTTCTTC. Encoded protein: CASSMLGNLDEQFF.

The genes are TRBV20-1 and TRBJ1-1; no definite D call. Germline CDR1 is DFQATT and CDR2 is SNEGSKA (reference sequence). This CDR3 spans 14 amino acids. With 3 bases removed from V and 0 bases from J, the gap between germline ends came to 11 bases. CDR3 amino acids: CSASLGELNTEAFF. For the CDR3, the DNA is TGCAGTGCTAGCCTGGGAGAGTTGAACACTGAAGCTTTCTTT.

This clonotype was observed at least ten times. The chain uses TRBV27 and TRBJ2-6; a possible D gene is TRBD2 (6 bases). Germline CDR1 MNHEY, CDR2 SMNVEV (reference sequence). The CDR3 loop spans 18 amino acids. With 2 bases removed from V and 0 bases from J, the gap between germline ends came to 14 bases. CDR3 sequence reads: CASSLAAGRSSGANVLTF. The CDR3 DNA reads as TGTGCCAGCAGTTTAGCGGCGGGACGGAGCTCTGGGGCCAACGTCCTGACTTTC.

This clonotype came up many times. This rearrangement joins TRBV20-1 to TRBJ1-2; no reliable D call. Trimming cost V 1 base and J 8 bases, with 17 bases left between them. The CDR3 spans 14 residues. The germline gives CDR1 DFQATT, CDR2 SNEGSKA (reference sequence). For the CDR3, the DNA is TGCAGTGCTAGAGCTGGGGAACTCCGTGGGGGCTACACCTTC. It specifies CSARAGELRGGYTF.

The CDR3 sequence: CASTQTRDRFQRYISGYTF. As DNA, the CDR3 is TGTGCCAGTACCCAGACCCGGGACAGATTCCAACGTTATATCAGCGGCTACACCTTC. This chain uses TRBV19 with TRBJ1-2; TRBD1 matches 7 bases. CDR3 length: 19 amino acids. The germline V gene encodes CDR1 LNHDA and CDR2 SQIVND (reference sequence). Trimming removed 7 bases from V and 8 bases from J; junction bases left unmatched: 28.

This clonotype was picked up many times. CDR3 sequence reads: CASRDRGTDTQYF. The CDR3 DNA sequence: TGTGCCAGCAGGGACAGGGGCACAGATACGCAGTATTTT. The rearrangement uses TRBV7-9 and TRBJ2-3, with 8 positions matching TRBD1. The CDR3 length is 13 residues. Germline CDR1 is SEHNR and CDR2 is FQNEAQ (reference sequence). The trim removed 6 bases at V and 1 base at J, leaving 0 bases unmatched.

The chain is built from TRBV12-5 and TRBJ2-1, with 8 bases aligning to TRBD1. CDR3 length: 15 amino acids. Germline CDR1 reads LGHNT; CDR2 reads FRNRAP. V lost 4 bases and J lost 5; bases outside the gene matches: 7. The CDR3 sequence is CASGWTSGQDNEQFF. The CDR3 DNA reads TGTGCTAGTGGTTGGACGTCGGGACAGGACAATGAGCAGTTCTTC.

The sample holds many counts of this clonotype. This chain joins TRBV10-3 and TRBJ2-1; possibly TRBD2 for D (5 bases). Trimming pared 2 bases from V and 0 bases from J, leaving 8 bases between. The CDR3 covers 15 residues. Germline loops: CDR1 ENHRY, CDR2 SYGVKD. The CDR3 spells CAISEMGSSYNEQFF. CDR3 in DNA: TGTGCCATCAGTGAGATGGGGAGCTCCTACAATGAGCAGTTCTTC.

In its sample, this clonotype was seen a few times. The chain combines TRBV28 with TRBJ1-5, with TRBD1 matching over 8 bases. The CDR3 length is 16 residues. Trimming at V came to 8 bases and at J to 6 bases, leaving 15 bases not matched to a gene. Germline loops: CDR1 MDHEN, CDR2 SYDVKM. The CDR3 nucleotides are TGTGCCAGCCATTCCCTCCGAGACAGGGGAGGTCAGCCCCAGCATTTT. This codes for CASHSLRDRGGQPQHF.